The rows below give T cell receptor beta chains drawn from one sample of a study of PD-L1 blockade in urothelial cancer. The table came from immunoSEQ multiplex PCR; TCRdb's copy has only in-frame clones and leaves some out. The sample holds 83,000 or so clones, roughly 83% seen once. The specimen was PBMCs, collected around atezolizumab (anti-PD-L1) treatment. The source is a man in his 70s with urothelial cancer. Both conserved end residues are part of each CDR3. Each record gives: V gene, clone size, J gene, CDR3 protein. The size of a clone is reported for some rows only, either as once, few or many, or as a class for expanded clones.

V: TRBV27; size: NA; J: TRBJ2-1; CDR3: CASSLGGLNEQFF
V: TRBV6-5; size: few; J: TRBJ1-2; CDR3: CASFSDYGYTF
V: TRBV5-4; size: NA; J: TRBJ1-1; CDR3: CASSLPGTGGITEAFF
V: TRBV2; size: NA; J: TRBJ2-7; CDR3: CASSAAGALAGGYEQYF
V: TRBV6-5; size: NA; J: TRBJ2-7; CDR3: CASSYVRGSYEQYF
V: TRBV11-2; size: once; J: TRBJ2-1; CDR3: CASSSFDEQFF
V: TRBV5-6; size: few; J: TRBJ2-1; CDR3: CASSALASSYNEQFF
V: TRBV7-3; size: NA; J: TRBJ2-2; CDR3: CASSLIPVGELFF
V: TRBV7-3; size: NA; J: TRBJ2-3; CDR3: CASSSPVAGGRGDTQYF
V: TRBV28; size: NA; J: TRBJ2-3; CDR3: CASSGGTKPDTQYF
V: TRBV25-1; size: NA; J: TRBJ2-5; CDR3: CASSDGDRSGETQYF
V: TRBV27; size: NA; J: TRBJ1-2; CDR3: CASSPTGPNYGYTF
V: TRBV6-5; size: NA; J: TRBJ1-1; CDR3: CASSKDRSNAEAFF
V: TRBV19; size: NA; J: TRBJ1-2; CDR3: CASSPGTHGYTF
V: TRBV5-1; size: NA; J: TRBJ1-5; CDR3: CASSLVGGNQPQHF
V: TRBV7-7; size: NA; J: TRBJ2-1; CDR3: CASSLQGDNEQFF
V: TRBV4-2; size: NA; J: TRBJ1-2; CDR3: CASSQEGAGKGGYTF
V: TRBV4-2; size: NA; J: TRBJ1-4; CDR3: CASSQEGAGTNEKLFF
V: TRBV6-5; size: NA; J: TRBJ1-4; CDR3: CASSYSAGFEKLFF
V: TRBV25-1; size: NA; J: TRBJ1-1; CDR3: CASSETTGENTEAFF
V: TRBV5-6; size: NA; J: TRBJ1-1; CDR3: CASSLSREVYMNTEAFF
V: TRBV9; size: NA; J: TRBJ2-1; CDR3: CASSVEVAGGRDEQFF
V: TRBV7-2; size: once; J: TRBJ1-1; CDR3: CASSQASPLAGDTEAFF
V: TRBV6-5; size: NA; J: TRBJ1-3; CDR3: CATQDRRSGNTIYF
V: TRBV7-9; size: NA; J: TRBJ2-1; CDR3: CASSLRGGLAGVEQFF
V: TRBV4-3; size: NA; J: TRBJ1-1; CDR3: CASSQDYGRAEAFF
V: TRBV7-5; size: NA; J: TRBJ1-1; CDR3: CARSLGWTEAFF